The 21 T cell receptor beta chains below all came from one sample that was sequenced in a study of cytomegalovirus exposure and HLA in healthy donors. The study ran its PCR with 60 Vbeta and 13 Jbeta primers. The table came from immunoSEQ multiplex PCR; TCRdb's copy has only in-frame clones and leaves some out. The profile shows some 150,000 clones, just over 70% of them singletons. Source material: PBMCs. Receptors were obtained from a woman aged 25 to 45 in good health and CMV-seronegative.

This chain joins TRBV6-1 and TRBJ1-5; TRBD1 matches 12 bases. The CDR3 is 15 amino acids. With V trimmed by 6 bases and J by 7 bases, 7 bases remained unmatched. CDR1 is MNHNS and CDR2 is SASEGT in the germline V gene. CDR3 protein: CASRGTGGIGQPQHF. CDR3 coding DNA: TGTGCCAGCAGAGGGACAGGGGGCATCGGGCAGCCCCAGCATTTT.

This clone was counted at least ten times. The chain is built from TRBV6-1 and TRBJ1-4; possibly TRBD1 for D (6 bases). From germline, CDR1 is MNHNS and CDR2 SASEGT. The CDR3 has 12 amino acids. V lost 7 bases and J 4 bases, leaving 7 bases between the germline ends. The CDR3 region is CASMDSNEKLFF. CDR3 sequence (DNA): TGTGCCAGCATGGACAGTAATGAAAAACTGTTTTTT.

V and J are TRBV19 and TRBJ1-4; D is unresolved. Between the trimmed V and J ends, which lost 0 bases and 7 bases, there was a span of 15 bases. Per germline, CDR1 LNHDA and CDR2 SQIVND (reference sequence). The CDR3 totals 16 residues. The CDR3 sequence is CASSIDLAHRGEKLFF. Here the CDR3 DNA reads TGTGCCAGTAGTATAGATCTAGCCCACCGCGGTGAAAAACTGTTTTTT.

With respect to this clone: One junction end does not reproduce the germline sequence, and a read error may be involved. The CDR3 protein is CASSLSREETQYF. Here the CDR3 DNA reads TGTGCTAGCAGCTTGAGTCGGGAAGAGACCCAGTACTTC. The chain couples TRBV7-7 to TRBJ2-5; no clear D gene. This CDR3 is built from 13 residues. The germline CDR1 and CDR2 sequences are SSHAT and FNYEAQ (reference sequence).

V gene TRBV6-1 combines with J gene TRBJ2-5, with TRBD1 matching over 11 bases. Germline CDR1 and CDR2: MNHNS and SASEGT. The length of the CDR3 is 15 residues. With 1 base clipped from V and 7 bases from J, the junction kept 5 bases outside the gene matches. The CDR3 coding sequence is TGTGCCAGCAGTGAAGATCCGGGGACAGGGGGGACCCAGTACTTC. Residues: CASSEDPGTGGTQYF.

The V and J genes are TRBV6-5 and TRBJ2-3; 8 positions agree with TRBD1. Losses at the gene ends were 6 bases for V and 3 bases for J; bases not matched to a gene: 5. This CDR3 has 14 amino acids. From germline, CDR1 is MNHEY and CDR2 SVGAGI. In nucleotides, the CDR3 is TGTGCCAGCAGATACACAGGGGGGACAGATACGCAGTATTTT. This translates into CASRYTGGTDTQYF.

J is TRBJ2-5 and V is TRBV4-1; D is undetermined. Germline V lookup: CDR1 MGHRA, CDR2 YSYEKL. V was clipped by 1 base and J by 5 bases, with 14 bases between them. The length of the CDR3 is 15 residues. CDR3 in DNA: TGCGCCAGCAGCCAAGGGTACGGTGCACCTGAGACCCAGTACTTC. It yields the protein CASSQGYGAPETQYF.

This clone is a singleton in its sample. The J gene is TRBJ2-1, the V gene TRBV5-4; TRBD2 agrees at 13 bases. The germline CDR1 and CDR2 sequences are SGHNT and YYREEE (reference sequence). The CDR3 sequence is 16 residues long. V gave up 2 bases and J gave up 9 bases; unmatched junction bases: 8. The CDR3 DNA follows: TGTGCCAGCAGCTTCTCCCGGACTAGCGGGAGCGGTGAGCAGTTCTTC. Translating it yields CASSFSRTSGSGEQFF.

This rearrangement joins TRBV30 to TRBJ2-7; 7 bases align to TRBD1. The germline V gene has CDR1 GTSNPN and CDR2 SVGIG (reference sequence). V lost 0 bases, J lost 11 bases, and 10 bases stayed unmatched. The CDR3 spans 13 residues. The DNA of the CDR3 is TGTGCCTGGAGTGTTGAGGACTGGCAGGGGGAGTACTTC. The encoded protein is CAWSVEDWQGEYF.

The chain's CDR3 is CASSLLGGGLYNEQFF. CDR3 sequence (DNA): TGTGCCAGCAGCTTACTGGGAGGGGGTCTATACAATGAGCAGTTCTTC. The chain joins TRBV11-2 to TRBJ2-1; D is possibly TRBD2 (7 bases). The germline CDR1 and CDR2 sequences are SGHAT and FQNNGV. The ends were cut back, 2 bases at V and 4 bases at J, with 15 bases in the middle. There are 16 residues in the CDR3.

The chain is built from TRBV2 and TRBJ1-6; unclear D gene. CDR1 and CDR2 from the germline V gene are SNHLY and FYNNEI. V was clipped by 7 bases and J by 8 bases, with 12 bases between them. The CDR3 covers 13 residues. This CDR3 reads CASNFEPYSPLHF. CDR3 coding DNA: TGTGCCAGCAACTTTGAACCCTATTCACCCCTCCACTTT.

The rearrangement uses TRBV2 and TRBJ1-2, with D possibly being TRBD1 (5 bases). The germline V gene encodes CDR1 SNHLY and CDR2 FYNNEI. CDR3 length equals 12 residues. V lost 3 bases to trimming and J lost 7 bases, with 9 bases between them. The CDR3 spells CASSDRGGGYTF. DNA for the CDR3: TGTGCCAGCAGTGATCGGGGGGGTGGCTACACCTTC.

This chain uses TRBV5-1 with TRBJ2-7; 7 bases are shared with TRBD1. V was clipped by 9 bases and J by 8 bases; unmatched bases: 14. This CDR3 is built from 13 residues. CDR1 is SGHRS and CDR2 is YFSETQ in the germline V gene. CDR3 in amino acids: CANNRDSSRKQYF. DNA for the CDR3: TGCGCCAATAACCGGGACAGCAGCAGGAAGCAGTACTTC.

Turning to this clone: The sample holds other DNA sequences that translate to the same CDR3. CDR3 nucleotide sequence: TGTGCCAGCAGCTTAGCAGGATTGGGCTATGGCTACACCTTC. This encodes CASSLAGLGYGYTF. The gene calls are TRBV11-2 and TRBJ1-2; D unclear. Germline lookup yields CDR1 SGHAT and CDR2 FQNNGV. The CDR3 covers 14 residues. The V end was cut by 1 base, the J end by 4 bases, with 10 bases between.

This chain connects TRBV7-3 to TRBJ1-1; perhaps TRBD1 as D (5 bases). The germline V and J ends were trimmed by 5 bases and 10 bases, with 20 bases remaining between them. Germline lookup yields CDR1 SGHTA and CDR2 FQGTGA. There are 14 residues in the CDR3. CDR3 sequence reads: CASSPRVGDGRAFF. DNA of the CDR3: TGTGCCAGCAGCCCCAGAGTAGGGGATGGAAGAGCTTTCTTT. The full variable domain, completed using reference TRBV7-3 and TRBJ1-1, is GAGVSQTPSNKVTEKGKYVELRCDPISGHTALYWYRQSLGQGPEFLIYFQGTGAADDSGLPNDRFFAVRPEGSVSTLKIQRTERGDSAVYLCASSPRVGDGRAFFGQGTRLTVV.

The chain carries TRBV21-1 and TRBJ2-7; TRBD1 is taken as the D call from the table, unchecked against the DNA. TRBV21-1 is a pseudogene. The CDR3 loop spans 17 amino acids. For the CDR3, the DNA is TGTGCCAGCAGCAAAGATGGCCGGGACAGTGGGGGTTACGAGCAGTACTTC. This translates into CASSKDGRDSGGYEQYF.

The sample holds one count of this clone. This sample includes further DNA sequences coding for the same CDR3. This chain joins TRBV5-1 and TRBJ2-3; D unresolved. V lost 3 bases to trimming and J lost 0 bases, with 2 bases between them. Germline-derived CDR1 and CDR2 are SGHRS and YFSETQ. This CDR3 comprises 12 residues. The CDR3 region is CASSSSTDTQYF. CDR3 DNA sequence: TGCGCCAGCAGCTCTAGCACAGATACGCAGTATTTT.

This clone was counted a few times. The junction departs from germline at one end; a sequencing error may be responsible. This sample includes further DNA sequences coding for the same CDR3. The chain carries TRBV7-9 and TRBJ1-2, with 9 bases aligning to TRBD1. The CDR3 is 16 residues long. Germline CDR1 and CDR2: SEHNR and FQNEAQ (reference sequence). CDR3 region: CASSSVTGGAGYGYTF. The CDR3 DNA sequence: TGCGCCAGCAGCTCGGTAACAGGGGGCGCCGGCTATGGCTACACCTTC.

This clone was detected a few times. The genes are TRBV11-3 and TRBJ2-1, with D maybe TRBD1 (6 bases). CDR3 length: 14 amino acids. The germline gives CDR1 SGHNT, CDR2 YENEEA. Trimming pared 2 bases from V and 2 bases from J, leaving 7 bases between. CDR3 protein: CASSLRGTYNEQFF. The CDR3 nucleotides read TGTGCCAGCAGCTTAAGGGGGACCTACAATGAGCAGTTCTTC.

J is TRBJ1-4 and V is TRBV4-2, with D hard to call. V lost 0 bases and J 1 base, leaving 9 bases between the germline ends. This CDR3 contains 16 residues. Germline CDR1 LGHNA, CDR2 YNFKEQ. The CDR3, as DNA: TGTGCCAGCAGCCAAGAATTCGGGGTAACTAATGAAAAACTGTTTTTT. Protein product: CASSQEFGVTNEKLFF.

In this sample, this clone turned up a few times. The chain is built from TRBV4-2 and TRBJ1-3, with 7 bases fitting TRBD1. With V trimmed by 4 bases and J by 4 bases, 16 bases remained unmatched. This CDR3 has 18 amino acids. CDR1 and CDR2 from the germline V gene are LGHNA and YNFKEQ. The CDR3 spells CASSLGQDTRAGGNTIYF. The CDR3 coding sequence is TGTGCCAGCAGCCTAGGACAGGATACTCGGGCGGGAGGAAACACCATATATTTT.